The clone carrying this TCR beta chain was seen a few times. Germline V lookup: CDR1 GTSNPN, CDR2 SVGIG (reference sequence). CDR3 length equals 11 residues. The V and J ends lost 1 base and 10 bases respectively, with 8 bases between them. TCR beta CDR3 regions were amplified from RNA. The primer set for the first-round RT-PCR of the TCR CDR3 was HTBI. TCRdb reanalysed the multiplex PCR reads using MiXCR and keeps one entry per CDR3 protein. The table shows about 620,000 distinct CDR3 sequences, with around 15% occurring only once. In making diagnoses, clinical symptoms, serum thyroxine and TRAb, thyroid ultrasound and orbital computed tomography were all used. The PBMCs were taken from 10 ml of fresh peripheral blood. This entry is derived from a study of T cells in Graves' hyperthyroidism and ophthalmopathy.

Sequencing was carried out using blood. This receptor was taken from a woman between 25 and 40 years old with Graves' hyperthyroidism. V and J are TRBV30 and TRBJ2-1; D gene unclear. Written as DNA, the CDR3 is TGTGCCTGGAGTGATTTAGGAGAGCAGTTCTTC. It specifies CAWSDLGEQFF. Combining the CDR3 with reference TRBV30 and TRBJ2-1 gives the whole variable domain SQTIHQWPATLVQPVGSPLSLECTVEGTSNPNLYWYRQAAGRGLQLLFYSVGIGQISSEVPQNLSASRPQDRQFILSSKKLLLSDSGFYLCAWSDLGEQFFGPGTRLTVL.